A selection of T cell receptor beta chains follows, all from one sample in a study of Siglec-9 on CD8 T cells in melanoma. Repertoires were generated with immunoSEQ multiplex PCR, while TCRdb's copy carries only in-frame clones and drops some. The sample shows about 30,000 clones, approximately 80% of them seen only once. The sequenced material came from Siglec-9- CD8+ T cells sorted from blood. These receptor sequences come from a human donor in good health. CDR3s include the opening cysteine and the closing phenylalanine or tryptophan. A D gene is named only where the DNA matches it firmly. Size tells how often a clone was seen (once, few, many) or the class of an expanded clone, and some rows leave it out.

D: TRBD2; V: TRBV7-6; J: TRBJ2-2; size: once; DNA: TGTGCCAGCAGCTTAGGCCAACTAGCGATTTCCGGGGAGCTGTTTTTT; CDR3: CASSLGQLAISGELFF
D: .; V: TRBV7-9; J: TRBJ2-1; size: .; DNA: TGTGCCAGCAGCCCCTCCGGGACACCCTACAATGAGCAGTTCTTC; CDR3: CASSPSGTPYNEQFF
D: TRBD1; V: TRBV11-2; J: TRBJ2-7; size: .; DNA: TGTGCCAGCAGCTTAGGGACAGGGGACGAGCAGTACTTC; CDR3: CASSLGTGDEQYF
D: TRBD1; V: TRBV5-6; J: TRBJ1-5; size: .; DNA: TGTGCCAGCAGCTTGCGGGACAGGCTTTCTTTTAGACAGCCCCAGCATTTT; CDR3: CASSLRDRLSFRQPQHF
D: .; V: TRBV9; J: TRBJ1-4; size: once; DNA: TGTGCCAGCAGCCCCGGGGGCGTTATATATGAAAAACTGTTTTTT; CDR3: CASSPGGVIYEKLFF
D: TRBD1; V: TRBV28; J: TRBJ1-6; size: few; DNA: TGTGCCAGCAGTTCCGGACAGGGGAATTCACCCCTCCACTTT; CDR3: CASSSGQGNSPLHF
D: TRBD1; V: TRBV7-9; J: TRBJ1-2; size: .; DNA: TGTGCCAGCAGCTCGCCGGACAGGGGGAACCGTGGCTACACCTTC; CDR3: CASSSPDRGNRGYTF
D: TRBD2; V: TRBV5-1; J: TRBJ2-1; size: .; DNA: TGCGCCAGCAGCTTAAGACTAGCTGGCAATGAGCAGTTCTTC; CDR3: CASSLRLAGNEQFF
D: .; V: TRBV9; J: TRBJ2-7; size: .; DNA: TGTGCCAGCAGCGGAGACGGGGCTCAGCAGTACTTC; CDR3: CASSGDGAQQYF
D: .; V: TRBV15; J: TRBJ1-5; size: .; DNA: TGTGCCACCAGCAGGGACACGGAAACAAAGGGGACTAATCAGCCCCAGCATTTT; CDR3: CATSRDTETKGTNQPQHF
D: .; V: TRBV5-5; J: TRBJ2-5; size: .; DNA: TGTGCCAGCAGCTTGTTGGCCCGTGGGGACCAGTACTTC; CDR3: CASSLLARGDQYF
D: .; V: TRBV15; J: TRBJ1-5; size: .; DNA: TGTGCCACCAGCAGGGCCACAGGTGGGGAAAGTCAGCCCCAGCATTTT; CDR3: CATSRATGGESQPQHF
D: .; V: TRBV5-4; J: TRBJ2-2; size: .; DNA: TGTGCCAGCAGCCCCCGAAGGGTGGCGGGACCCCCTTCCGGGGAGCTGTTTTTT; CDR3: CASSPRRVAGPPSGELFF
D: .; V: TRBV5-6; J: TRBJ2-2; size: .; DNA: TGTGCCAGCAGCTTGGTGGGGGCGACAGGTTCTGGGGAGCTGTTTTTT; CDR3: CASSLVGATGSGELFF
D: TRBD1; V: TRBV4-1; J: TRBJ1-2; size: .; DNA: TGCGCCAGCAGCCCCGGACAGGGGGCGGATGGCTACACCTTC; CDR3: CASSPGQGADGYTF
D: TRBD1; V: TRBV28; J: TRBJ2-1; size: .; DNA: TGTGCCAGCAGTATAAGGGGGCCGTCCAATGAGCAGTTCTTC; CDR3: CASSIRGPSNEQFF
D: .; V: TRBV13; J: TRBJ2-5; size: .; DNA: TGTGCCAGCACCACAGAGGGTAAAGAGACCCAGTACTTC; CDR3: CASTTEGKETQYF
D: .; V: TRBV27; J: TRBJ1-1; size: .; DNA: TGTGCCAGCAGTCTCCATGAGACTGCTGAAGCTTTCTTT; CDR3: CASSLHETAEAFF
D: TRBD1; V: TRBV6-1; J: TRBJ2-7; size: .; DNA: TGTGCCAGCAGTCTGGACAGGGACTACGAGCAGTACTTC; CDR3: CASSLDRDYEQYF
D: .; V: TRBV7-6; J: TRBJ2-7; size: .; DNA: TGTGCCAGCAGCACCGGGTCCTACGAGCAGTACTTC; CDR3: CASSTGSYEQYF
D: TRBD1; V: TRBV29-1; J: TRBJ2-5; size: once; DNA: TGCAGCGTCCGATATGAGGGGGCAGGAGAGACCCAGTACTTC; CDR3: CSVRYEGAGETQYF
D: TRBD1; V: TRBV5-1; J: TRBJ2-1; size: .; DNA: TGCGCCAGCAGCTTCCACGGACAGGGAGAAAATGAGCAGTTCTTC; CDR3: CASSFHGQGENEQFF
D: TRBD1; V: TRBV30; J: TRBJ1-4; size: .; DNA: TGTGCCTGGAGTCCTGGGACAGGGGGTTGGGATGAAAAACTGTTTTTT; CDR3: CAWSPGTGGWDEKLFF
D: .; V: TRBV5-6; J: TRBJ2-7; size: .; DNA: TGTGCCAGCAGCTTGCGACAGACCTACGAGCAGTACTTC; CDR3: CASSLRQTYEQYF
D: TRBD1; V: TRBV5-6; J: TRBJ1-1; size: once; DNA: TGTGCCAGCAGCCGACGACCACGGGAAGGACAGGGCGCTGAAGCTTTCTTT; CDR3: CASSRRPREGQGAEAFF
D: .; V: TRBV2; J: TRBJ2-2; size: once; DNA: TGTGCCAGCAGTGAGGACAGCCTGAACACCGGGGAGCTGTTTTTT; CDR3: CASSEDSLNTGELFF
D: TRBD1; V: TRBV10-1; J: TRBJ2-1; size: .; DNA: TGCGCCAGCAGTGAAGGGACAGGGCGAGTCAATGAGCAGTTCTTC; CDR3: CASSEGTGRVNEQFF
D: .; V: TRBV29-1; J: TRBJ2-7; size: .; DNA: TGCAGCGTTGAAGTTACGGGTAACGAGCAGTACTTC; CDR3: CSVEVTGNEQYF